This TCR beta chain was profiled in a study of chemoradiotherapy in HPV16-positive cancers. Study-level background: Candidate HPV-specific T-cell clones and common TCR motifs came from functional assays in a couple of HPV16-positive patients. Findings and caveats of the study: For HPV16-positive patients, expanding HPV-responsive T cells associated with longer recurrence-free survival. During treatment, candidate HPV-specific clones and E7-related motifs expanded in tumor.

Repertoires were generated with immunoSEQ multiplex PCR, while TCRdb's copy carries only in-frame clones and drops some. The sample includes thousands of clones, around 75% seen only once; the top ten take more than 4.5%. In germline, CDR1 is WSHSY, CDR2 SAAADI. V lost 7 bases, J lost 4 bases, and 10 bases lay in between. The CDR3 is 12 amino acids. As to this clone: The antigen is unknown.

This TCR came from a human donor with HPV-associated anogenital cancer. This chain links TRBV10-2 with TRBJ1-2; unclear D gene. The specimen was tumor tissue, collected from a patient who underwent chemoradiotherapy. CDR3 region: CASTDSIYGYTF. Written as DNA, the CDR3 is TGCGCCAGCACTGACTCAATCTATGGCTACACCTTC.